Below, one T cell receptor beta chain is given with its context. What antigen it recognizes has not been identified. No much larger clone is present one base from it, and per-base qualities are unavailable. After roughly 11 days of culture, CD4+ T cells were isolated with the EasySep CD4+ T cell isolation kit. PCR-confirmed SARS-CoV-2 infection had occurred in convalescent patients between March and December 2020, before the Alpha, Beta and Delta variants emerged in the United States. Each participant received two doses of an mRNA SARS-CoV-2 vaccine, either BNT162b2 or mRNA-1273. On days 3 and 7, half of the culture medium was replaced with fresh IL-2-containing medium. Unless noted otherwise, every peptide stimulation condition was cultured in triplicate wells. Using Ficoll-Paque Plus gradient centrifugation, PBMC were separated from whole blood and then either used fresh or cryopreserved at -140C. The QIAamp micro DNA kit was used to extract genomic DNA from the cultured CD4+ T cells.

This specimen belongs to a study of vaccination effects on CD4 cells after COVID-19 (dated by TCRdb to between 2021 and 2024). Background on the whole study: In the ViraFEST assay, PBMC were stimulated with viral peptide pools, and antigen-specific CD4+ T cell clonotypes were then identified by expansion using TCR sequencing. In the study, cultures from other donors were sequenced using the Oncomine TCR Beta short-read assay on an Illumina iSeq 100. Across the study, the median time from the second dose to post-vaccine sampling was 72 days (range 14 to 241). SARS-CoV-2 spike-specific CD4+ TCR repertoires were compared before and after mRNA vaccination in COVID-19 convalescent patients and in infection-naive vaccine recipients. A total of 10 COVID-19 convalescent patients and a few SARS-CoV-2-naive healthy vaccine recipients were included in the full study. Three convalescent patients were sampled early (day +14) and late (day +241, +227, +161 respectively) after vaccination. Over 1.5 million PBMC per well were cultured with around 10 ug/ml peptides in IMDM containing 5% human AB serum, around 10 IU/ml IL-2 and gentamicin. Overall study results and their limits: In convalescent patients, the post-vaccine spike-reactive repertoire consisted mainly of new vaccine-induced clones, largely distinct from infection-induced clones. The study was limited by a small number of convalescent patients, and early post-infection timepoints were lacking. At late post-vaccination timepoints, both infection-induced and vaccine-induced clones showed marked clonal contraction, consistent with waning T cell responses.

V and J are truncated by 5 bases and 5 bases respectively, leaving an intervening sequence of 6 bases. CDR1 and CDR2, per the germline V gene, are MNHEY and SVGAGI. The CDR3 spans 11 residues, from the cysteine through the phenylalanine. Just the 33-base CDR3 DNA is kept, in frame starting at base 1. Libraries were made using the immunoSEQ multiplex PCR assay. DNA from the cultured, isolated CD4+ T cells was subjected to TCR beta CDR3 sequencing. The published analysis was carried out like this. Non-productive TCR sequences were discarded, and reads were trimmed to the CDR3 region, with only CDR3s of 7 or more amino acids retained. The MANAFEST web app was used to identify antigen-specific clonotypes by comparing expansion in peptide wells with expansion in reference cultures. To count as positive, a clone had to show expansion at FDR<0.05 compared with the reference and with all other wells, an odds ratio above 5, and a frequency above 0.1% in two replicate wells. A clonotype was called cross-reactive if it was significantly expanded both in SARS-CoV-2 spike wells and in at least one common cold coronavirus spike condition. Using the stringdist R package, CDR3 similarity was measured by Levenshtein distance, and unrooted trees were constructed with ape in R 3.6.1. The clones in this table, taken by TCRdb from immuneACCESS, are in-frame only. Not every clone is retained; where verified, under half of the shortfall comes from an unresolved V gene, and the cause of the rest is unknown. V and J calls and clone size follow that table, whereas D and trimming were derived from the DNA. The sample contains some 50,000 clones, 65% to 80% of them found a single time. Approximately 5.1% of the sample rests with the top ten.

This receptor was obtained from a human donor who had a prior SARS-CoV-2 infection. The specimen was CD4+ T cells from PBMCs cultured without peptide, collected after COVID-19 vaccination. Recombination connected TRBV6-5 to TRBJ1-2, with no confidently assigned D gene. The nucleotides are TGTGCCAGCAGTCCTCCGTATGGCTACACCTTC. Its coded protein is CASSPPYGYTF.